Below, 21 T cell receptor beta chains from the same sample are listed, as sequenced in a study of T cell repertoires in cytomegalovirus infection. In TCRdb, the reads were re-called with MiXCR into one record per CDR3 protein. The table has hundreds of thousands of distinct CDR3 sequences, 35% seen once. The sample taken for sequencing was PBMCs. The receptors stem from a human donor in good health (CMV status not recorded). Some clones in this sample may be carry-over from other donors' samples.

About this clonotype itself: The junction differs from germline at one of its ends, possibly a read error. CDR3: CAISSPTGIGETQSF. In DNA, the CDR3 is TGTGCCATCAGCTCCCCTACAGGGATCGGAGAGACCCAGTCCTTC. The V and J genes are TRBV7-6 and TRBJ2-5; the D gene is possibly TRBD1 (6 bases). The CDR3 loop spans 15 amino acids. Germline loops: CDR1 SGHVS, CDR2 FNYEAQ.

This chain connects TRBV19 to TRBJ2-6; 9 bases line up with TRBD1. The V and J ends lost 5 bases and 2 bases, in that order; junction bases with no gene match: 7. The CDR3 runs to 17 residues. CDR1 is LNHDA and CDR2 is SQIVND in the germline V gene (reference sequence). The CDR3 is CASSFRDRDPGANVLTF. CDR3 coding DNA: TGTGCCAGTAGTTTCCGGGACAGGGATCCTGGGGCCAACGTCCTGACTTTC.

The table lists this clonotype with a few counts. The CDR3 DNA is TGTGCCAGCAGCCAACAGGGATCCACCGGGGAGCTGTTTTTT. This encodes CASSQQGSTGELFF. The chain has TRBV14 and TRBJ2-2, with D perhaps TRBD1 (5 bases). Trimming cost V 2 bases and J 4 bases, with 8 bases left between them. This CDR3 has 14 residues. Germline CDR1 SGHDN, CDR2 FVKESK.

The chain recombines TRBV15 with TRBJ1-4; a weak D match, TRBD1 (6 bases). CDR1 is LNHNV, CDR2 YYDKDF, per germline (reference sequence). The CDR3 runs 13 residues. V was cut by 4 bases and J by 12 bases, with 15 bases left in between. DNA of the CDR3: TGTGCCACCAGCACGGACAGCTTCGTTGAACTGTTTTTT. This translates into CATSTDSFVELFF.

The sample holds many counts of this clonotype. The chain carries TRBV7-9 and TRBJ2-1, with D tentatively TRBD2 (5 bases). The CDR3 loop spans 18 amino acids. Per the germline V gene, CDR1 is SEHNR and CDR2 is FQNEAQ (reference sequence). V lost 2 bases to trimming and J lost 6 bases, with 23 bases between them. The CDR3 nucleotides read TGTGCCAGCAGCTTAAGTCGTCTGAGCGGAAGGGCGGGCAATGAGCAGTTCTTC. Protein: CASSLSRLSGRAGNEQFF.

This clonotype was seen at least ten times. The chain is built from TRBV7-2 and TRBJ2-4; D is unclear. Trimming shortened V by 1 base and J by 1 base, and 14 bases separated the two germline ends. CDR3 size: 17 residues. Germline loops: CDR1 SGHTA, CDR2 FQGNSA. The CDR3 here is CASSLGHPRQAKNIQYF. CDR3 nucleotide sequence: TGTGCCAGCAGCTTAGGACACCCTCGGCAGGCCAAAAACATTCAGTACTTC. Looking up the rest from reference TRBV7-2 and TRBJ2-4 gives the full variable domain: GAGVSQSPSNKVTEKGKDVELRCDPISGHTALYWYRQSLGQGLEFLIYFQGNSAPDKSGLPSDRFSAERTGGSVSTLTIQRTQQEDSAVYLCASSLGHPRQAKNIQYFGAGTRLSVL.

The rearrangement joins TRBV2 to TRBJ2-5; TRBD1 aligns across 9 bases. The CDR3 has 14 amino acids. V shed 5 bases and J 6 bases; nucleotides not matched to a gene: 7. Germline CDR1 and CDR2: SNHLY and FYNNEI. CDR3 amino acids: CASSPSQGAKTQYF. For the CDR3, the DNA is TGTGCCAGCAGTCCTTCACAGGGGGCGAAGACCCAGTACTTC.

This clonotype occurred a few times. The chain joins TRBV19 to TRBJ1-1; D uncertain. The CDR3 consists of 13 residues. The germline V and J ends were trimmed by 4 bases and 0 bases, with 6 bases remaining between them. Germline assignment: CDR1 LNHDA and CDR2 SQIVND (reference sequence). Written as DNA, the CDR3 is TGTGCCAGTAGTAAAGATTTGAACACTGAAGCTTTCTTT. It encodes CASSKDLNTEAFF. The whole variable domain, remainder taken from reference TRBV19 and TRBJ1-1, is DGGITQSPKYLFRKEGQNVTLSCEQNLNHDAMYWYRQDPGQGLRLIYYSQIVNDFQKGDIAEGYSVSREKKESFPLTVTSAQKNPTAFYLCASSKDLNTEAFFGQGTRLTVV.

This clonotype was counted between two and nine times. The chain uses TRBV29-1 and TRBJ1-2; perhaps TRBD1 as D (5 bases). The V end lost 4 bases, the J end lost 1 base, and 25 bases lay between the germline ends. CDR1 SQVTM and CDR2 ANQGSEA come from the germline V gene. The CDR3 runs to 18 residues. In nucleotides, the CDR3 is TGCAGCGTTGCTGGGGGTTTCGGGGACCCCGGATTTAACTATGGCTACACCTTC. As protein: CSVAGGFGDPGFNYGYTF. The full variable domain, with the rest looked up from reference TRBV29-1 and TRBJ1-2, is SAVISQKPSRDICQRGTSLTIQCQVDSQVTMMFWYRQQPGQSLTLIATANQGSEATYESGFVIDKFPISRPNLTFSTLTVSNMSPEDSSIYLCSVAGGFGDPGFNYGYTFGSGTRLTVV.

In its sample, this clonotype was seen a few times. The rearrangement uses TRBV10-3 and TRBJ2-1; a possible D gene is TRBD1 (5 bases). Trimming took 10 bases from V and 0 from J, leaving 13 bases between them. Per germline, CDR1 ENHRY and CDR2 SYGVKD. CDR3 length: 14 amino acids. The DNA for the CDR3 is TGTGCCACCAAGACAGTAAACTCCTACAATGAGCAGTTCTTC. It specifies CATKTVNSYNEQFF.

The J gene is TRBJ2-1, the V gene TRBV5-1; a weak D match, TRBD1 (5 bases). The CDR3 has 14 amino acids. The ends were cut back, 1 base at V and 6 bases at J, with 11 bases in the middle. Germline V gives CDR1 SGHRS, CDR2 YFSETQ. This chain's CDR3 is CASSLHRHCNEQFF. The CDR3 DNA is TGCGCCAGCAGCTTGCACAGGCACTGCAATGAGCAGTTCTTC.

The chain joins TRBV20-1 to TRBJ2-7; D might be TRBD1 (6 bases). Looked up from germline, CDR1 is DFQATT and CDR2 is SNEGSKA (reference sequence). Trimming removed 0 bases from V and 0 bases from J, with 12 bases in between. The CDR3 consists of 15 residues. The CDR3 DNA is TGCAGTGCTAGAGATGGGAGCAGGGGCTCCTACGAGCAGTACTTC. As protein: CSARDGSRGSYEQYF.

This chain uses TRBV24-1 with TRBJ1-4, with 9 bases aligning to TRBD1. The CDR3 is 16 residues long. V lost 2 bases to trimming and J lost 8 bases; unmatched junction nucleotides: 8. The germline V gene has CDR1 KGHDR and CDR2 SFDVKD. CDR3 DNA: TGTGCCACCAGTGATTCCCCGGGACAGGGAGTCGAAAAACTGTTTTTT. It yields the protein CATSDSPGQGVEKLFF.

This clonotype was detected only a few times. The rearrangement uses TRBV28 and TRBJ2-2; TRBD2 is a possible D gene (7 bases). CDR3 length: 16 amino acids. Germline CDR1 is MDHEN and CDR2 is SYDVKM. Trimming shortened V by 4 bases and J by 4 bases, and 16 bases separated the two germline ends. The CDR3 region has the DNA TGTGCCAGCAGTTCCCCCGGGGGGCCAAGCACCGGGGAGCTGTTTTTT. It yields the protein CASSSPGGPSTGELFF.

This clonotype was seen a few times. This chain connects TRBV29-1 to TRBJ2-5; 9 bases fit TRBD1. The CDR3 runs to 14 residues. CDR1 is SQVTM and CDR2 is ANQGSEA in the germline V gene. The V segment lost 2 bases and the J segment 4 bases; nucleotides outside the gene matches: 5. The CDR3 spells CSVEPGQGLETQYF. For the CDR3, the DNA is TGCAGCGTTGAACCGGGACAGGGTTTAGAGACCCAGTACTTC.

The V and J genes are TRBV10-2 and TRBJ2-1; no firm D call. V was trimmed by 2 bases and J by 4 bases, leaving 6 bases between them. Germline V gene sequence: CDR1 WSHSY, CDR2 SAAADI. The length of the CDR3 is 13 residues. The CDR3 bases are TGCGCCAGCAGTGAGCTAGTTTACAATGAGCAGTTCTTC. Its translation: CASSELVYNEQFF.

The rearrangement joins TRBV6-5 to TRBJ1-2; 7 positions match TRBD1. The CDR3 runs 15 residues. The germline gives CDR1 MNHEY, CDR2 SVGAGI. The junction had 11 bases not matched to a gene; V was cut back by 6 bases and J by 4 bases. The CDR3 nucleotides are TGTGCCAGCAGGCACCCCCAGGGGGGAACCTATGGCTACACCTTC. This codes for CASRHPQGGTYGYTF.

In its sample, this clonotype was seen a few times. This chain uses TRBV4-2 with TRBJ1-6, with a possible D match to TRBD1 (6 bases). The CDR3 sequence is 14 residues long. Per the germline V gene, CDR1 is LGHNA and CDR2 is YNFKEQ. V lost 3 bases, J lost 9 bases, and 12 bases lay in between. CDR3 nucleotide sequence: TGTGCCAGCAGCCACACGGGACAACGTTCACCCCTCCACTTT. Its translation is CASSHTGQRSPLHF.

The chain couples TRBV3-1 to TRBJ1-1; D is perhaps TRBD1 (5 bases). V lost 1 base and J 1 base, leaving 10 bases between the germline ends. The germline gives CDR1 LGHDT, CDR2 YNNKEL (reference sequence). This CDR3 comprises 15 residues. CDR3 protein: CASSQGGTRNTEAFF. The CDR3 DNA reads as TGTGCCAGCAGCCAAGGAGGGACTCGGAACACTGAAGCTTTCTTT.

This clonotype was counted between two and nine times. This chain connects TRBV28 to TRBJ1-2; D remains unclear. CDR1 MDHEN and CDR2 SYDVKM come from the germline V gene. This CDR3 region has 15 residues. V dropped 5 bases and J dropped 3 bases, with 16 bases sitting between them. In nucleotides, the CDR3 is TGTGCCAGCAGTGCCGATACGGATGCGGACTATGGCTACACCTTC. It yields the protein CASSADTDADYGYTF.

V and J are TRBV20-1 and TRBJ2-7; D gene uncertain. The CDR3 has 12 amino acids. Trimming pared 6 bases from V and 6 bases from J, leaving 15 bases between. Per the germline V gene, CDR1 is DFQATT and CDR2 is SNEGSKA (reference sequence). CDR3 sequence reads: CSATWSDAEQYF. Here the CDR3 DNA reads TGCAGTGCCACCTGGAGCGACGCCGAGCAGTACTTC.